A single sample is the source of the 30 T cell receptor beta chains below, sequenced in a study of blood T cell repertoires in COVID-19. TCRdb's table, derived via immunoSEQ multiplex PCR, lists solely in-frame clones and lacks some. The repertoire includes 60,000 to 90,000 clones, 90% of them detected once, and roughly 0.78% sits in the top ten. Sequencing input: peripheral blood. The receptors originated from a woman older than 75 with acute or convalescent COVID-19.

DNA for the CDR3: TGCAGCGTTGACTTGGGGGCTAGCACAGATACGCAGTATTTT. Amino acids: CSVDLGASTDTQYF. V gene TRBV29-1 combines with J gene TRBJ2-3; maybe TRBD1 (6 bases). The CDR3 is 14 residues long. V dropped 3 bases and J dropped 0 bases, with 10 bases sitting between them. Germline lookup yields CDR1 SQVTM and CDR2 ANQGSEA.

The chain combines TRBV6-5 with TRBJ2-3; the D is unclear. Trimming stripped 0 bases from V and 4 bases from J, with 5 bases between. Germline CDR1 MNHEY, CDR2 SVGAGI. The CDR3 totals 13 residues. CDR3 bases: TGTGCCAGCAGTTACTCGTATGCAGATACGCAGTATTTT. Translating it yields CASSYSYADTQYF.

The V gene is TRBV6-2 or TRBV6-3, the J gene TRBJ2-2; weak D call: TRBD1 (6 bases). Germline CDR1 is MNHEY and CDR2 is SVGEGT. The CDR3 is 13 residues long. Trimming took off 5 bases at V and 5 bases at J, with 9 bases between the two ends. The CDR3, as DNA: TGTGCCAGCAGTCACAGGGATACCGGGGAGCTGTTTTTT. It codes for CASSHRDTGELFF.

The chain recombines TRBV9 with TRBJ1-1; TRBD1 aligns across 8 bases. Trimming cost V 1 base and J 1 base; bases outside gene matches: 6. Germline values: CDR1 SGDLS, CDR2 YYNGEE. The CDR3 extends over 16 amino acids. As DNA, the CDR3 is TGTGCCAGCAGCGTAACTACACAGGGGGGGAACACTGAAGCTTTCTTT. Translation gives CASSVTTQGGNTEAFF.

V usage is TRBV5-8 and J usage is TRBJ2-6; no clear D gene. CDR1 and CDR2 from the germline V gene are SGHTS and YDEGEE. The CDR3 spans 12 residues. Trimming left V 4 bases short and J 11 bases short, with 10 bases between. The CDR3 nucleotides read TGTGCCAGCAGCCTTGACCAGGACGTCCTGACTTTC. This encodes CASSLDQDVLTF.

This clone was counted once. The rearrangement joins TRBV29-1 to TRBJ2-7, with 11 nucleotides matching TRBD2. The CDR3 is made up of 15 amino acids. The germline CDR1 and CDR2 sequences are SQVTM and ANQGSEA. Losses at the gene ends were 5 bases for V and 7 bases for J; bases not matched to a gene: 13. The CDR3 DNA follows: TGCAGCGTTCAGGGTCGGGCTAGCGGGGGGAAAGAGCAGTACTTC. Protein product: CSVQGRASGGKEQYF.

The chain carries TRBV6-2 or TRBV6-3 and TRBJ1-4, with 7 bases matching TRBD1. V shed 6 bases, J shed 5 bases, and the junction held 15 bases outside the gene matches. The CDR3 is 17 amino acids. Per the germline V gene, CDR1 is MNHEY and CDR2 is SVGEGT. CDR3 protein: CASSPPLGQVGNEKLFF. The CDR3 DNA reads as TGTGCCAGCAGCCCTCCCCTTGGACAGGTGGGGAATGAAAAACTGTTTTTT.

V is TRBV7-3 and J is TRBJ2-5, with 9 bases aligning to TRBD2. J was trimmed by 5 bases and V by 4 bases; bases with no gene match: 8. CDR1 SGHTA and CDR2 FQGTGA come from the germline V gene. The CDR3 contains 15 residues. CDR3 DNA: TGTGCCAGCAGCTGGCGACTAGCGGCGGGGGAGACCCAGTACTTC. It is translated as CASSWRLAAGETQYF.

This rearrangement joins TRBV6-5 to TRBJ1-4; weak D call: TRBD1 (6 bases). CDR1 is MNHEY and CDR2 is SVGAGI in the germline V gene. Trimming pared 5 bases from V and 10 bases from J, leaving 17 bases between. The length of the CDR3 is 14 residues. CDR3 coding DNA: TGTGCCAGCAGTCACCGGCAGGGGCGCGGAAAACTGTTTTTT. The encoded protein is CASSHRQGRGKLFF.

This clone was picked up a small number of times. J is TRBJ1-2 and V is TRBV5-1; TRBD1 agrees at 7 bases. The CDR3 contains 13 residues. Losses at the gene ends were 0 bases for V and 7 bases for J; bases not matched to a gene: 3. The germline gives CDR1 SGHRS, CDR2 YFSETQ. CDR3 bases: TGCGCCAGCAGCTTGGAGGGGGCGAGTGGCTACACCTTC. As protein: CASSLEGASGYTF.

The chain combines TRBV5-1 with TRBJ1-6, with 8 bases fitting TRBD1. Germline assignment: CDR1 SGHRS and CDR2 YFSETQ. After removal of 4 bases from V and 9 bases from J, the junction contained 6 bases not matched to a gene. The CDR3 is 14 amino acids. The CDR3 DNA reads TGCGCCAGCAGCCCTGACAGGGGTAGTTCACCCCTCCACTTT. Amino acids: CASSPDRGSSPLHF.

J is TRBJ2-3 and V is TRBV5-1; 8 nucleotides align to TRBD2. In germline, CDR1 is SGHRS, CDR2 YFSETQ. V dropped 0 bases and J dropped 5; count of bases not matched to a gene: 8. The CDR3 loop spans 16 amino acids. The CDR3 sequence is CASSLVTGGLVDTQYF. The CDR3 bases are TGCGCCAGCAGCTTGGTTACGGGGGGGCTGGTAGATACGCAGTATTTT. The variable domain in full, with the rest retrieved from reference TRBV5-1 and TRBJ2-3, is KAGVTQTPRYLIKTRGQQVTLSCSPISGHRSVSWYQQTPGQGLQFLFEYFSETQRNKGNFPGRFSGRQFSNSRSEMNVSTLELGDSALYLCASSLVTGGLVDTQYFGPGTRLTVL.

This sequence joins TRBV4-1 and TRBJ1-1, with D perhaps TRBD1 (5 bases). The CDR3 sequence is 14 residues long. CDR1 and CDR2 (germline): MGHRA, YSYEKL. V gave up 6 bases and J gave up 1 base, with 12 bases separating them. DNA for the CDR3: TGCGCCAGCAGGGGACTGCTCAAGAACACTGAAGCTTTCTTT. Amino acid sequence: CASRGLLKNTEAFF.

The chain carries TRBV4-3 and TRBJ1-2, with TRBD1 matching 9 bases. The V gene end was trimmed by 4 bases and the J gene end by 7 bases; junction bases not matched to a gene: 13. The CDR3 length is 16 residues. Germline CDR1 and CDR2: LGHNA and YSLEER. CDR3: CASSPKYPGQGGGYTF. DNA of the CDR3: TGCGCCAGCAGCCCGAAGTACCCGGGACAGGGAGGTGGCTACACCTTC.

The V gene is TRBV4-2, the J gene TRBJ2-3; D might be TRBD1 (6 bases). The CDR3 totals 14 residues. Germline CDR1 is LGHNA and CDR2 is YNFKEQ. Between the trimmed V and J ends, which lost 5 bases and 2 bases, there was a span of 11 bases. The CDR3 coding sequence is TGTGCCAGCAGCACTACAGGGCCCACAGATACGCAGTATTTT. This encodes CASSTTGPTDTQYF.

The chain couples TRBV29-1 to TRBJ2-1, with 7 bases identical to TRBD1. Trimming at V came to 4 bases and at J to 2 bases, leaving 2 bases not matched to a gene. Germline CDR1 SQVTM, CDR2 ANQGSEA. The CDR3 is made up of 13 amino acids. CDR3 region: CSVVGGPYNEQFF. In nucleotides, the CDR3 is TGCAGCGTTGTAGGGGGCCCCTACAATGAGCAGTTCTTC.

V and J are TRBV5-1 and TRBJ1-3, with TRBD1 matching over 8 bases. J gave up 3 bases and V 7 bases, and 9 bases lay outside the gene matches. CDR1 and CDR2 from the germline V gene are SGHRS and YFSETQ. This CDR3 has 15 residues. The CDR3 loop reads CASGAGQGGGNTIYF. Written as DNA, the CDR3 is TGCGCCAGCGGAGCCGGACAGGGAGGTGGAAACACCATATATTTT.

This clone has just one count. The chain employs TRBV4-2 and TRBJ2-7; no reliable D call. Germline lookup yields CDR1 LGHNA and CDR2 YNFKEQ. Deletions cut 0 bases from V and 3 bases from J, with 3 bases between. The CDR3 spans 12 residues. The CDR3, as DNA: TGTGCCAGCAGCCAAGACGGCTACGAGCAGTACTTC. Amino acid sequence: CASSQDGYEQYF.

This clone turned up a few times. The genes are TRBV6-5 and TRBJ2-1; 8 positions match TRBD2. CDR1 is MNHEY, CDR2 SVGAGI, per germline. The CDR3 extends over 15 amino acids. The trim removed 6 bases at V and 2 bases at J, leaving 6 bases unmatched. The CDR3 loop is CASRLTSGPYNEQFF. Written as DNA, the CDR3 is TGTGCCAGCAGGCTTACTAGCGGCCCCTACAATGAGCAGTTCTTC.

The genes are TRBV19 and TRBJ2-2; D perhaps matches TRBD1 (5 bases). The CDR3 spans 12 residues. V lost 5 bases to trimming and J lost 6 bases, with 7 bases between them. In germline, CDR1 is LNHDA, CDR2 SQIVND (reference sequence). The DNA for the CDR3 is TGTGCCAGTAGTCTGGGGCCCGGGGAGCTGTTTTTT. It is translated as CASSLGPGELFF. The whole variable domain, remainder taken from reference TRBV19 and TRBJ2-2, is DGGITQSPKYLFRKEGQNVTLSCEQNLNHDAMYWYRQDPGQGLRLIYYSQIVNDFQKGDIAEGYSVSREKKESFPLTVTSAQKNPTAFYLCASSLGPGELFFGEGSRLTVL.

In its sample, this clone was seen once. The CDR3 spells CASSYAGVNEQFF. The CDR3 DNA is TGTGCCAGCAGTTACGCGGGAGTGAATGAGCAGTTCTTC. The gene calls are TRBV6-5 and TRBJ2-1; 7 nucleotides agree with TRBD2. Per germline, CDR1 MNHEY and CDR2 SVGAGI. The V gene end was trimmed by 2 bases and the J gene end by 7 bases; junction bases not matched to a gene: 2. This CDR3 region has 13 residues.

The chain joins TRBV29-1 to TRBJ2-2; TRBD1 aligns across 7 bases. The CDR3 length is 12 residues. V was pared by 7 bases and J by 4 bases, with 3 bases of the junction left unmatched. CDR1 is SQVTM and CDR2 is ANQGSEA in the germline V gene. The CDR3 DNA follows: TGCAGCGCGGGACAGCCCACCGGGGAGCTGTTTTTT. Residues: CSAGQPTGELFF.

The rearrangement links TRBV7-9 to TRBJ1-2; no reliable D call. The V and J ends lost 5 bases and 3 bases respectively, with 7 bases between them. Per germline, CDR1 SEHNR and CDR2 FQNEAQ (reference sequence). The CDR3 has 12 amino acids. CDR3 nucleotide sequence: TGTGCCAGCAGCCCGGACTACTATGGCTACACCTTC. This encodes CASSPDYYGYTF.

The chain combines TRBV7-9 with TRBJ1-2; 8 bases are shared with TRBD1. The germline V gene encodes CDR1 SEHNR and CDR2 FQNEAQ (reference sequence). This CDR3 is built from 13 residues. J gave up 14 bases and V 1 base, and 9 bases lay outside the gene matches. The CDR3 loop is CASSLGQGKVGTF. For the CDR3, the DNA is TGTGCCAGCAGCTTAGGACAGGGGAAGGTGGGAACCTTC.

The V call is TRBV7-6, the J call TRBJ1-4; D is perhaps TRBD1 (5 bases). The germline gives CDR1 SGHVS, CDR2 FNYEAQ. Trimming took off 6 bases at V and 5 bases at J, with 10 bases between the two ends. The CDR3 covers 13 residues. The CDR3 is CASSGRVNEKLFF. The CDR3 bases are TGTGCCAGCAGTGGCAGGGTGAATGAAAAACTGTTTTTT.

The chain uses TRBV19 and TRBJ2-3; 8 positions agree with TRBD2. Looked up from germline, CDR1 is LNHDA and CDR2 is SQIVND (reference sequence). The junction had 4 bases not matched to a gene; V was cut back by 5 bases and J by 0 bases. The CDR3 is made up of 15 amino acids. As DNA, the CDR3 is TGTGCCAGTAGTCAGACTAGCGCCAGCACAGATACGCAGTATTTT. This sequence encodes CASSQTSASTDTQYF.

CDR3 sequence reads: CASSLATSGSWDEQFF. As DNA, the CDR3 is TGCGCCAGCAGCTTGGCGACTAGCGGGAGCTGGGATGAGCAGTTCTTC. The chain has TRBV5-1 and TRBJ2-1; 12 bases agree with TRBD2. The germline V gene has CDR1 SGHRS and CDR2 YFSETQ. This CDR3 has 16 amino acids. V lost 0 bases and J lost 8; bases outside the gene matches: 6.

This clone was detected only a few times. This chain joins TRBV2 and TRBJ2-3; TRBD2 matches 11 bases. V was clipped by 8 bases and J by 0 bases; unmatched bases: 19. CDR1 and CDR2 from the germline V gene are SNHLY and FYNNEI. The CDR3 loop spans 20 amino acids. The CDR3 nucleotides read TGTGCCAGCGCGTACATCGGAGGACTAGCGGGTCCTACGAGCACAGATACGCAGTATTTT. As protein: CASAYIGGLAGPTSTDTQYF.

This chain connects TRBV27 to TRBJ2-5; possible D gene TRBD1, 6 bases. The V gene's germline CDR1 is MNHEY and CDR2 SMNVEV (reference sequence). The V gene lost 3 bases and the J gene lost 4 bases, with 12 bases spanning the gap. CDR3 length equals 14 residues. The CDR3 reads CASSFMGARETQYF. DNA of the CDR3: TGTGCCAGCAGTTTCATGGGGGCGCGAGAGACCCAGTACTTC.

The J gene is TRBJ1-6, the V gene TRBV19; D possibly corresponds to TRBD1 (6 bases). Trimming left V 10 bases short and J 8 bases short, with 15 bases between. The CDR3 covers 13 residues. Germline V CDR1 and CDR2: LNHDA, SQIVND (reference sequence). In DNA, the CDR3 is TGTGCCACCTCCGGGACACTGGATTCACCCCTCCACTTT. This encodes CATSGTLDSPLHF.